Given below is one T cell receptor (beta chain) in context. Its antigen is not identified. One entry per CDR3 protein results from TCRdb running MiXCR on the 5' RACE reads. The sample holds about 350,000 distinct CDR3 sequences, about 4% seen once. The data belong to a study of T cells after yellow fever vaccination. V lost 7 bases, J lost 3 bases, and 19 bases lay in between. The germline V gene encodes CDR1 MNHEY and CDR2 SMNVEV (reference sequence). The CDR3 runs 15 residues. Study-level results: Clones from primary vaccination mostly reappeared after the booster (roughly 95% CD4, just over 85% CD8). A weaker but faster secondary response was observed, peaking on day 5 versus 15.

This chain connects TRBV27 to TRBJ2-7; tentatively, D is TRBD2 (6 bases). This clonotype was sampled from a young man who received the YFV17D yellow fever vaccine. This sample comprised PBMCs, obtained 5 days after the yellow fever booster vaccination. CDR3 amino acids: CASKTSMSPVYEQYF. The CDR3 bases are TGTGCCAGCAAAACTAGCATGTCCCCGGTCTACGAGCAGTACTTC.